The clone carrying this T cell receptor beta chain occurred a few times. Via MiXCR, TCRdb re-called the 5' RACE reads, giving one row per CDR3 protein. The sample lists 55,000 to 65,000 distinct CDR3 sequences, about 10% occurring once. These data originate in a study of early T cells in non-severe SARS-CoV-2 infection. The sequencing input was whole blood. This TCR came from an adult who was a healthcare worker with PCR-confirmed SARS-CoV-2 infection or an uninfected control (not recorded which).

The CDR3 loop is CASSGPTGGLLMNTEAFF. The DNA for the CDR3 is TGTGCCAGCAGTGGACCGACAGGGGGTCTTTTAATGAACACTGAAGCTTTCTTT. The chain joins TRBV28 to TRBJ1-1, with 9 bases lining up with TRBD1. This CDR3 is 18 amino acids long. After removal of 5 bases from V and 0 bases from J, the junction contained 13 bases not matched to a gene. CDR1 is MDHEN and CDR2 is SYDVKM in the germline V gene.